This T cell receptor (beta chain) was found in a study of blood T cell repertoires in COVID-19 (dated by TCRdb to the early 2020s). Regarding the research as a whole: Samples covering the acute and convalescent phases of COVID-19 were provided by collaborators in the United States, Italy and Spain. Where available, HLA class I and class II types were taken from metadata supplied by the sample provider and were not determined by assay-based typing. Subjects who had been exposed to COVID-19, were actively infected with it, or had recovered from it provided the deeply sampled blood TCRbeta repertoires that made up the dataset. A de-identified subject ID, COVID-19 status, age in years and sex were almost always included in the sample metadata. The material from the prospective study consisted of cDNA or gDNA derived from T cells, B-cell-depleted T cells, or PBMCs. The samples were drawn from two sources: the first 160 participants of the ongoing ImmuneRACE study, and about 1,300 subjects contributed by 6 global collaborators. A freely available public database, intended as a resource for researchers studying the immune response to SARS-CoV-2, is where the repertoires were released.

Broader findings and caveats from the paper: The amount of clinical and demographic metadata varied by source and participant and was provided uncurated.

The collaborating institutions used their own protocols to collect whole blood in K2EDTA tubes. For TCRbeta analysis, collaborators shipped samples as frozen whole blood, isolated PBMCs, or DNA extracted from either of those sample types. Looking up the germline V gene (reference sequence) yields CDR1 MNHEY and CDR2 SMNVEV. Relative to germline, V is 2 bases shorter and J is 0 bases shorter, with 7 bases between their ends. The CDR3 contains 14 residues, cysteine and phenylalanine counted. Only the CDR3 region is kept as DNA, spanning 42 bases read in frame from base 1. Remarks on this clone: This clone's antigen is unknown. No clone much larger than this one lies a single base away; base qualities are absent.

The immunoSEQ Assay, a bias-controlled multiplex PCR, was used to amplify TCRbeta CDR3 regions from genomic DNA. In the authors' own workflow: Within the assay, amplification of reference gene primers was used to estimate how many nucleated cells each sample contained. To quantify the absolute abundance of each unique TCRbeta CDR3 rearrangement, sequence reads were collapsed and filtered. For each sample, productive Simpson clonality was calculated as the square root of Simpson's diversity index over productive rearrangements. The clones in this table, taken by TCRdb from immuneACCESS, are in-frame only. Not every clone is retained; where verified, under half of the shortfall comes from an unresolved V gene, and the cause of the rest is unknown. That table furnishes V, J and clone size, whereas the DNA furnished D and trimming. In all, the sample holds 200,000 to 250,000 clones, and approximately 86% of those were seen once. The ten largest account for approximately 6.8% of the sample.

Sequenced sample: peripheral blood. The chain is assembled from TRBV27 and TRBJ1-2; tentative D gene TRBD1, with 5 bases matching. The source of this sequence is a woman in her 70s with active or convalescent COVID-19. This receptor carries the CDR3 CASSLGAPNYGYTF. The DNA reads TGTGCCAGCAGTTTAGGGGCCCCTAACTATGGCTACACCTTC.